This T cell receptor (beta chain) was identified in a study of blood T cell repertoires in COVID-19. Turning to the study itself: PBMCs, B-cell-depleted T cells, or T cells were the source of the cDNA or gDNA that made up the material.

Per the original methods: From reference gene primer amplification, estimates of nucleated cell counts were derived. Produced via immunoSEQ multiplex PCR; TCRdb's table is partial and in-frame only. V, J and clone size were drawn from that table, and D and trimming were deduced from the DNA. The top ten hold 8.5% to 10% of the sample, which has approximately 140,000 clones, about four fifths seen once. The sequence derives from a middle-aged man with active or convalescent COVID-19. The sequenced material came from peripheral blood.

CDR3 sequence: CASSPTANNEKLFF. The CDR3 DNA reads as TGTGCCAGTAGTCCGACAGCGAACAATGAAAAACTGTTTTTT. V usage is TRBV19 and J usage is TRBJ1-4; D perhaps matches TRBD1 (5 bases). Trimming removed 5 bases at V and 5 bases at J, with 12 bases between. The CDR3 runs 14 residues. Germline V gene lookup returns CDR1 LNHDA and CDR2 SQIVND (reference sequence). The whole variable domain, filled in from reference TRBV19 and TRBJ1-4, reads DGGITQSPKYLFRKEGQNVTLSCEQNLNHDAMYWYRQDPGQGLRLIYYSQIVNDFQKGDIAEGYSVSREKKESFPLTVTSAQKNPTAFYLCASSPTANNEKLFFGSGTQLSVL.